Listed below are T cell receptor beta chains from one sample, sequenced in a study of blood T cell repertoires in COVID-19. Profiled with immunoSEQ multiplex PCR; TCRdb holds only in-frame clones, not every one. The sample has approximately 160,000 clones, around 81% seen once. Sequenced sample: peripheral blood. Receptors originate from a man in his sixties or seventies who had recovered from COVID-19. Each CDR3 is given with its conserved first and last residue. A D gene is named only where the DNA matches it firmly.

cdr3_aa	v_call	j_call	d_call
CARQTSGSTDTQYF	TRBV11-3	TRBJ2-3	TRBD2
CASSLRGSGGAEQYF	TRBV5-4	TRBJ2-7	TRBD1
CASSALGGGVRELFF	TRBV9	TRBJ2-2	-
CASSKLGSTDTQYF	TRBV5-6	TRBJ2-3	-
CASRVQGGYGYTF	TRBV6-5	TRBJ1-2	TRBD1
CASSEQDTEAFF	TRBV18	TRBJ1-1	-
CASSLMGQTEAFF	TRBV12-3/TRBV12-4	TRBJ1-1	TRBD1
CASSGQGEREAFF	TRBV11-2	TRBJ1-1	-
CASSLDRGHRETQYF	TRBV7-7	TRBJ2-5	TRBD1
CAWTRGGSEQYF	TRBV30	TRBJ2-7	-
CASSPNRDNSYEQYF	TRBV18	TRBJ2-7	-
CASHPHGFTDTQYF	TRBV6-5	TRBJ2-3	-
CSASPRRGPGNTIYF	TRBV20-1	TRBJ1-3	-
CASSPRGAYSYNEQFF	TRBV9	TRBJ2-1	-
CASSFPDRAGTDTQYF	TRBV21-1	TRBJ2-3	-
CASSNPILSSYNEQFF	TRBV3-1/TRBV3-2	TRBJ2-1	-
CASSLLLDRAGTEAFF	TRBV5-5	TRBJ1-1	-
CASSPIGTSGSYEQYF	TRBV7-9	TRBJ2-7	TRBD2
CASRTGTNTGELFF	TRBV9	TRBJ2-2	TRBD1
CASSRDRSSYEQYF	TRBV5-1	TRBJ2-7	TRBD1
CASSLPQGSSGNTIYF	TRBV3-1/TRBV3-2	TRBJ1-3	-
CASSPRGNTEAFF	TRBV7-3	TRBJ1-1	-
CASSPRGQGTYEQYF	TRBV5-1	TRBJ2-7	TRBD1
CASSQDRFAGGYEQFF	TRBV4-3	TRBJ2-1	TRBD2
CATSRGTASGANVLTF	TRBV15	TRBJ2-6	-
CASSILAPGELFF	TRBV10-2	TRBJ2-2	TRBD2
CASSLQGNQPQHF	TRBV19	TRBJ1-5	-
CASSPPGLSSGSTDTQYF	TRBV7-9	TRBJ2-3	TRBD2
CASADRAAYEQYF	TRBV5-1	TRBJ2-7	TRBD1
CASSYGQGYNSPLHF	TRBV6-5	TRBJ1-6	-
CASSLRQGGQETQYF	TRBV18	TRBJ2-5	-
CASSPRDRGDQPQHF	TRBV6-4	TRBJ1-5	TRBD1
CASSDQTGGNQPQHF	TRBV2	TRBJ1-5	-
CASSLDGTGAYEQYF	TRBV5-1	TRBJ2-7	TRBD1
CASSFSLRGGLSYEQYF	TRBV28	TRBJ2-7	TRBD2
CASSLRAGAADTQYF	TRBV7-3	TRBJ2-3	TRBD2
CASSQEVGFEQYF	TRBV4-3	TRBJ2-7	-
CARGRSPYNEQFF	TRBV5-8	TRBJ2-1	-
CASSYSIRTGGDGYTF	TRBV6-5	TRBJ1-2	TRBD1
CASSLVRERLDTQYF	TRBV5-1	TRBJ2-3	-
CASSTDRGNTEAFF	TRBV10-1	TRBJ1-1	TRBD1
CASSRTGTPQETQYF	TRBV19	TRBJ2-5	-
CAWSKGVGQETQYF	TRBV30	TRBJ2-5	-
CASSPGTGWDYGYTF	TRBV5-1	TRBJ1-2	TRBD1
CASSPSGYEQYF	TRBV6-5	TRBJ2-7	-
CASSLGVSGSSTDTQYF	TRBV7-9	TRBJ2-3	TRBD2
CASRQREGTGELFF	TRBV6-5	TRBJ2-2	TRBD2
CASSLISGRALHEQYF	TRBV5-6	TRBJ2-7	TRBD2